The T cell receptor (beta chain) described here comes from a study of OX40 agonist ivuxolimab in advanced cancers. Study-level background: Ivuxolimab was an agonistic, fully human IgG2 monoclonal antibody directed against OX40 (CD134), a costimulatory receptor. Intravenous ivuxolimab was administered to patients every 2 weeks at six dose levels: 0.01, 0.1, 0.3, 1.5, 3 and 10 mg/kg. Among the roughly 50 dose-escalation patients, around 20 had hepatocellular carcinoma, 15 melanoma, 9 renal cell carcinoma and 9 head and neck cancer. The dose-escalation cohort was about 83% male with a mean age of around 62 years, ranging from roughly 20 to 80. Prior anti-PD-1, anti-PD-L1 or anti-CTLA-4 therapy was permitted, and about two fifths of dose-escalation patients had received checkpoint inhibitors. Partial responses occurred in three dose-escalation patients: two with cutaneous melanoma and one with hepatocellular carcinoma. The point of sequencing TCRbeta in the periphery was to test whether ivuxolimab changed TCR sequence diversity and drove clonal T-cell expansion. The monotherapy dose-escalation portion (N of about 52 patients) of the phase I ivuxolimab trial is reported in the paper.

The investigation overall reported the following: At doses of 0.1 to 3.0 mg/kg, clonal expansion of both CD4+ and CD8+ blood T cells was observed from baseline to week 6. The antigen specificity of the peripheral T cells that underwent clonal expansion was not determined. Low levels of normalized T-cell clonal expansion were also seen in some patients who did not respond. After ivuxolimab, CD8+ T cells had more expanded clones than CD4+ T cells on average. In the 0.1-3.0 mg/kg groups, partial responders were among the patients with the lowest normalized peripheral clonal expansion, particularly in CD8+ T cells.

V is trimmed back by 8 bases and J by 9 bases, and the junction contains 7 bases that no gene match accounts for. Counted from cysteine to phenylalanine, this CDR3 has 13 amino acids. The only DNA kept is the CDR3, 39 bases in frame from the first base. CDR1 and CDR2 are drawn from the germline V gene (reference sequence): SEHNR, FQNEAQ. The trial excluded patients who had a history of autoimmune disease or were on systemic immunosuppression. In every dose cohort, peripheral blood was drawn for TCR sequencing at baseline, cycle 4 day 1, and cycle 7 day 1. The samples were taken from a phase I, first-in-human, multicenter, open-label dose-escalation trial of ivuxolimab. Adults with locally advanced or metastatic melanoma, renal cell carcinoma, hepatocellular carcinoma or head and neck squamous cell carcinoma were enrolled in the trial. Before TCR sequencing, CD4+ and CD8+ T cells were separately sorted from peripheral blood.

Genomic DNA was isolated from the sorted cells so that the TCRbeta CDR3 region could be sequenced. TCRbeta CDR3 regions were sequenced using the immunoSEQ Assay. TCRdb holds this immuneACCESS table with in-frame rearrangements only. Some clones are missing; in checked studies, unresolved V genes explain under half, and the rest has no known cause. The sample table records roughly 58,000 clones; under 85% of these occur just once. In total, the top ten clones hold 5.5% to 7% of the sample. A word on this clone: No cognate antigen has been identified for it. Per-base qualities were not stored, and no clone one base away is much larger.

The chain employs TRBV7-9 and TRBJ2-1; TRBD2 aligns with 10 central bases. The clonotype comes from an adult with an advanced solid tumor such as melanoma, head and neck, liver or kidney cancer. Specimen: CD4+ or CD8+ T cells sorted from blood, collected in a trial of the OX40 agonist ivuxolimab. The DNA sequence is TGTGCCAGCGGTCTAGCGGGAGCGGGTGAGCAGTTCTTC. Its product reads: CASGLAGAGEQFF.